This T cell receptor (beta chain) came from a study of cytomegalovirus exposure and HLA in healthy donors listed by TCRdb under 2017. Looking at the study overall: According to an earlier analysis of a few hundred of the donors, roughly 180 million T cells yielded approximately 120 million unique TCR beta sequences and about 300 Gb of sequence data. An early release that covered 640 HLA-typed donors contained approximately 300 gigabases of sequencing data and 70 million to 100 million unique TCR sequences. Of the approximately 400 genotyped donors, around 81% fell in the genetic ancestry cluster associated with self-reported Caucasian donors. The study aimed to test whether cataloging public T cell receptors could reveal signatures of past pathogen exposure. The study profiled the T cell repertoires of some 610 subjects by immunosequencing and related them to cytomegalovirus serostatus. In addition to the first cohort of hundreds of subjects, a separate validation cohort of approximately 110 different subjects was used. The study combined high-throughput TCR immunosequencing, statistical association of individual TCRs with disease status, and machine learning to predict cytomegalovirus infection status. A later analysis re-analyzed previously published TCR beta repertoires from roughly 690 donors and added high-resolution HLA genotyping to study TCR occurrence patterns. Rather than using new phenotypic data, the later analysis identified candidate immune exposures from TCR beta sequences and from how often those sequences occurred across donors. An earlier analysis of fewer than 750 of the donors used high-throughput TCR beta sequencing to judge whether each TCR beta V gene segment behaved as functional or pseudogenic. Donor age, sex, ethnicity and CMV serostatus were compiled together with the repertoire data. A later genetic analysis used genome-wide SNP genotypes for about three fifths of the 666 donors, treating that subset as a discovery cohort. All discovery cohort repertoires had been generated on a single sequencing platform. HLA typing included class I and class II loci at four-digit resolution. The number of donors typed differed by locus, with roughly 629-640 for A, B, C, DRB1 and DQB1, roughly 550 for DQA1, 600 to 610 for DPA1, and around 430 for DPB1. Four or five DR-DQ haplotypes were handled as single units for association and clustering because linkage in the cohort was strong. On average, roughly 250,000 unique TCR beta nucleotide sequences were sequenced per donor among fewer than 500 genotyped donors of the cohort, with about 17% of those sequences being non-productive. Results the study describes overall, beyond this receptor: In an earlier analysis of approximately 590 of the donors, most TCR beta V segments appeared in productive rearrangements about 87% or about 30% of the time, broadly matching IMGT annotations. The classifier was reported to diagnose cytomegalovirus status with high specificity and sensitivity in both the original and validation cohorts. A group of highly shared sequence variants was considered likely to be a technical artifact of the sequencing pipeline. Several of the top co-occurrence clusters appeared to be linked to parvovirus B19, influenza, CMV and Epstein-Barr virus, according to a later analysis. Because HLA typing was unavailable for some donors at each locus, only the typed subset was used in association tests. A further reported finding was that TCR beta sequences accurately predicted the HLA-A and HLA-B alleles for most subjects in the first cohort. This cohort had only TCR beta chains sequenced, and the lack of alpha or paired-chain data limited which features could be detected. A later analysis found that most CMV-associated TCR beta chains appeared HLA-restricted, with HLA associations seemingly driven largely by CMV exposure. Because counts were too low, roughly 16 rarely observed V segments, including chromosome 9 orphons, were excluded from the earlier analysis of some 590 of the donors. While some public TCRs were present in many individuals, most TCR sequences turned up only very rarely across donors. In a later analysis, 16,951 TCR beta sequences were associated with specific HLA alleles at a false discovery rate of 0.05. The 87-base-pair reads could not distinguish some IMGT-functional V segments, including TRBV6-2 and TRBV6-3, so those segments were excluded. When HLA alleles, especially DR and DQ, strongly co-occurred, attributing TCR associations to individual alleles was difficult. Correlated functional status among segregating V segments might be attributable to linkage disequilibrium, but an unknown experimental factor could not be ruled out. The authors suggested that the approach could potentially be extended to other disease states and immunological phenotypes. In a later genetic analysis, fewer N-insertions in productive TCRs were reported among donors in an Asian-associated ancestry cluster than the 666-donor mean. In vitro tests confirmed that three of the cytomegalovirus-associated TCR beta chains recognize cytomegalovirus antigens. For the cohort, immune exposure information was limited to CMV serostatus. Compared with equally common non-associated chains, HLA-associated TCR beta chains in a later analysis were more clonally expanded and had lower generation probabilities. Roughly uniform sequencing depth across donors was assumed in presence/absence analyses, although this assumption may not hold. In a later analysis, the rate of TCR association differed among HLA loci, with DRB1 alleles having the most associated TCRs and HLA-C alleles having the fewest. The study gave a list of about 170 TCR beta chains associated with cytomegalovirus. A later genetic analysis associated a missense DCLRE1C variant with V-gene and J-gene trimming of TCR beta chains, and an independent cohort replicated the association.

The cohort was made up of 666 healthy bone marrow donors. At the time of sampling, every cohort member was nominally healthy, though immune exposures that went unrecorded were likely present. Of the 670 or so cohort members, around 280 had positive CMV serostatus and around 350 had negative CMV serostatus, and CMV serostatus was not recorded for the donor. A peripheral blood sample was provided by each donor, and peripheral blood mononuclear cells were used for TCR beta sequencing. Genomic DNA extraction from the blood cell samples was performed with the Qiagen DNeasy Blood Extraction Kit. The method was the immunoSEQ multiplex PCR assay. The multiplex PCR relied on a mix of 60 forward primers for TCR Vbeta segments and 13 reverse primers for TCR Jbeta segments. The CDR3 region of rearranged TCR beta genes was amplified from genomic DNA with a multiplex PCR assay. The amplified TCR beta libraries were sequenced on the Illumina HiSeq System as 87-base-pair reads. On the authors' methods: A later analysis tallied around 80 million unique TCR beta chains across the 700 or so repertoires, and about 12 million of those chains were shared by two or more donors. Raw reads were error-corrected and collapsed into unique sequences with a nearest-neighbor algorithm that merged closely related sequences to remove PCR and sequencing errors. To assign V, D and J gene segments, CDR3 sequences were aligned to IMGT reference sequences. Each retained sequence needed at least a six-nucleotide match to both a V gene segment and a J gene segment. Rearrangements were called productive when the CDR3 lacked stop codons and stayed in frame with V and J; all others were non-productive. Following IMGT convention, CDR3 was defined as the stretch from the second conserved V-encoded cysteine to the conserved J-encoded phenylalanine. The earlier analysis of a few hundred of the donors excluded any sequence lacking an unambiguous match to a single V gene segment. An earlier analysis of 450 to 650 of the donors called V segments functional above 56.7% productive rearrangements and segregating when the between-donor standard deviation exceeded 5%. A statistical classification framework was developed to diagnose cytomegalovirus status using the catalog of TCR beta chain sequences. In a later analysis, V and J genes were assigned by comparing TCR nucleotide sequences against IMGT/GENE-DB human TR gene sequences. Using the TCRdist pipeline, a later analysis assigned CDR3 sequences along with most-parsimonious VDJ recombination scenarios. A later analysis defined each TCR beta chain by its CDR3 amino acid sequence plus V-gene family, and excluded reads lacking a unique V-gene family. As a way to deal with suspected cross-contamination and a sequencing artifact, a later analysis dropped 640 or so nucleotide sequences that were highly shared and had low generation probability. In a later analysis, a clonal expansion index was calculated for each public chain from normalized within-repertoire ranks of inferred template counts. Generation probabilities in a later analysis came from a VDJ recombination model fitted to out-of-frame rearrangements, and those results were checked against IGoR. In a later analysis, hypergeometric tests were used to score TCR-TCR, TCR-HLA and TCR-CMV co-occurrence, with a repertoire-size bias correction applied to TCR pairs. A later analysis estimated false discovery rates by permuting HLA or CMV assignments 20 times. In a later analysis, co-occurring TCRs were grouped using DBSCAN, with TCRdist sequence similarity added in when clustering inside HLA-allele-positive subsets. Repertoires with fewer than 30,000 or more than 120,000 public chains were left out of co-occurrence clustering, as were a few repertoires with anomalous nucleotide sharing. TCRdb took over this immuneACCESS table, retaining in-frame rearrangements with V and J assigned. Such tables are incomplete; in checked studies, under half of the missing clones stem from an unresolved V gene, and the remainder is unexplained. The DNA gave D and trimming, while V, J and clone size come from that table. The sample includes 100,000 to 150,000 clones, with approximately 72% observed a single time. Clones ranked in the top ten supply approximately 2.9% of the sample.

At the junction V is shortened by 6 bases and J by 4 bases; bases outside the gene matches: 9. Taken from cysteine to phenylalanine, the CDR3 has 15 residues. Here the CDR3 DNA is all that survives: 45 bases in frame from base 1. The germline V gene yields SNHLY for CDR1 and FYNNEI for CDR2. A remark on this clone: Its recognized antigen is unknown. It has no much larger one-base neighbor in the sample; base qualities were not kept.

The specimen was PBMCs. This sequence uses TRBV2 and TRBJ1-5; 7 central bases correspond to TRBD1. The receptor comes from a human donor in good health. The DNA reads as follows: TGTGCCAGCAGGGTCGGACAGGACGGAAATCAGCCCCAGCATTTT. The encoded protein is CASRVGQDGNQPQHF.